What follows is one T cell receptor (beta chain) and its context. Antigen unknown. The data were obtained in a study of chemoradiotherapy in HPV16-positive cancers. Study-level results: Candidate HPV-specific clones and E7-related TCR motifs grew in tumor during treatment.

Profiling relied on immunoSEQ multiplex PCR, and the TCRdb table lists in-frame clones only, not all of them. The repertoire holds approximately 9,300 clones, with over 80% as singletons. Sequenced material: blood, taken from a patient who underwent chemoradiotherapy. The TCR was taken from a human donor with HPV-associated anogenital cancer.

The CDR3 reads CASSYLGATKNIQYF. The CDR3, as DNA: TGTGCCAGCAGTTATTTGGGGGCGACCAAAAACATTCAGTACTTC. The genes are TRBV6-5 and TRBJ2-4, with a tentative D call TRBD1 (6 bases). V was trimmed by 3 bases and J by 2 bases, leaving 11 bases between them. Germline CDR1 reads MNHEY; CDR2 reads SVGAGI. This CDR3 has 15 amino acids.